The 27 T cell receptor beta chains below were found in one sample sequenced in a study of cytomegalovirus exposure and HLA in healthy donors. A multiplex PCR was run with 60 Vbeta primers and 13 Jbeta primers. TCRdb's table, derived via immunoSEQ multiplex PCR, lists solely in-frame clones and lacks some. The repertoire includes about 120,000 clones, about 86% of them detected once, and 3% to 5% sits in the top ten. Material: PBMCs. The receptor set was obtained from a woman aged 25 to 45 in good health and CMV-seronegative.

Turning to this clone: Germline and junction disagree at one end, which may indicate a read error. V usage is TRBV28 and J usage is TRBJ2-4, with 13 bases that match TRBD2. Germline CDR1 is MDHEN and CDR2 is SYDVKM. The CDR3 is made up of 16 amino acids. The CDR3 here is CASSSNRKGLAGRVDF. The CDR3 bases are TGTGCCAGCAGTTCAAACCGAAAGGGACTAGCGGGGCGGGTGGACTTC.

This chain uses TRBV27 with TRBJ2-7; TRBD2 might be the D (6 bases). V was shortened by 3 bases and J by 0 bases, with 9 bases between the two germline ends. The CDR3 contains 14 residues. The V gene's germline CDR1 is MNHEY and CDR2 SMNVEV (reference sequence). In nucleotides, the CDR3 is TGTGCCAGCAGTTTGGGCGGGATCTCCTACGAGCAGTACTTC. Translated: CASSLGGISYEQYF.

This clone was seen just once. The chain recombines TRBV5-6 with TRBJ2-1; TRBD2 matches at 10 bases. J gave up 9 bases and V 4 bases, and 4 bases lay outside the gene matches. CDR3 length equals 13 residues. The V gene's germline CDR1 is SGHDT and CDR2 YYEEEE. The CDR3 region is CASSPGLAVEQFF. CDR3 DNA: TGTGCCAGCAGCCCCGGACTAGCGGTTGAGCAGTTCTTC.

This clone came up a few times. The chain recombines TRBV6-5 with TRBJ1-1, with 8 bases that match TRBD1. V trimming: 8 bases; J trimming: 1 base; junction bases outside the gene matches: 6. The CDR3 sequence is 14 residues long. Germline lookup yields CDR1 MNHEY and CDR2 SVGAGI. CDR3 DNA sequence: TGTGCCAGCTTAAGCAGGGGGCCGAACACTGAAGCTTTCTTT. Translated: CASLSRGPNTEAFF.

The rearrangement uses TRBV7-3 and TRBJ2-1, with 8 bases lining up with TRBD2. Germline V gene lookup returns CDR1 SGHTA and CDR2 FQGTGA. CDR3 length: 18 residues. The J segment lost 9 bases and the V segment lost 5 bases, leaving 21 bases of the junction unmatched. The CDR3 nucleotides read TGTGCCAGCAGCCCGTACCCGACTAGCGACCCGGTGGTAGGTGAGCAGTTCTTC. It specifies CASSPYPTSDPVVGEQFF.

The V gene is TRBV7-3, the J gene TRBJ2-1; D might be TRBD2 (5 bases). This CDR3 has 15 amino acids. Germline V gene sequence: CDR1 SGHTA, CDR2 FQGTGA. Trimming cost V 5 bases and J 0 bases, with 11 bases left between them. The CDR3 nucleotides are TGTGCCAGCAGCCAGAGCGGCTCCTCCTACAATGAGCAGTTCTTC. Translated: CASSQSGSSYNEQFF.

This clone was detected only a few times. The chain employs TRBV18 and TRBJ1-1; the D is unclear. V was clipped by 2 bases and J by 2 bases, with 9 bases between them. CDR1 and CDR2 from the germline V gene are KGHSH and LQKENI. This CDR3 is built from 14 residues. The CDR3 bases are TGTGCCAGCTCACCAATGCAGTCTAACACTGAAGCTTTCTTT. It yields the protein CASSPMQSNTEAFF.

Remarks on this clone: Since no conserved phenylalanine or tryptophan closes the CDR3, a read error is the likely cause. The J gene is TRBJ1-2, the V gene TRBV5-1; 11 nucleotides match TRBD1. The CDR3 consists of 15 residues. CDR1 and CDR2 (germline): SGHRS, YFSETQ. With 3 bases clipped from V and 3 bases from J, the junction kept 4 bases outside the gene matches. The CDR3 DNA reads TGCGCCAGCAGCTCGGGGACAGGGGGTTACTATGGCTACACCCTC. Translated: CASSSGTGGYYGYTL.

This chain uses TRBV4-1 with TRBJ2-1; 8 bases line up with TRBD2. The CDR3 is 19 residues long. With 0 bases clipped from V and 7 bases from J, the junction kept 17 bases outside the gene matches. Per germline, CDR1 MGHRA and CDR2 YSYEKL. The CDR3, as DNA: TGCGCCAGCAGCCAAGAGAGCGGTCCTTCCGGGACTAGAGTGAATGAGCAGTTCTTC. This translates into CASSQESGPSGTRVNEQFF.

This clone was detected only once. The gene calls are TRBV13 and TRBJ2-3; 15 bases align to TRBD2. CDR3 length equals 18 residues. The ends lost 4 bases at V and 1 base at J; junction bases unmatched: 6. In germline, CDR1 is PRHDT, CDR2 FYEKMQ (reference sequence). The CDR3 region is CASSSRTSGRGGTDTQYF. The CDR3 bases are TGTGCCAGCAGCTCCCGGACTAGCGGGAGGGGGGGCACAGATACGCAGTATTTT.

This sequence joins TRBV28 and TRBJ1-5; D ambiguous. Between the trimmed V and J ends, which lost 4 bases and 1 base, there was a span of 11 bases. There are 15 residues in the CDR3. Germline CDR1 is MDHEN and CDR2 is SYDVKM. CDR3 coding DNA: TGTGCCAGCAGTTATGAGGGAGGGAGCAATCAGCCCCAGCATTTT. As protein: CASSYEGGSNQPQHF.

This chain links TRBV27 with TRBJ2-1; D is unresolved. Germline V gene sequence: CDR1 MNHEY, CDR2 SMNVEV (reference sequence). The CDR3 runs to 12 residues. V lost 8 bases and J 10 bases, leaving 15 bases between the germline ends. This chain's CDR3 is CASRGARSEQFF. The CDR3 region has the DNA TGTGCCAGCCGCGGCGCTAGGAGCGAGCAGTTCTTC.

This clone showed up just once. This chain uses TRBV27 with TRBJ2-1; 13 nucleotides match TRBD2. The J segment lost 5 bases and the V segment lost 2 bases, leaving 9 bases of the junction unmatched. The CDR3 is 18 residues long. The germline gives CDR1 MNHEY, CDR2 SMNVEV (reference sequence). CDR3: CASSLPRGLAGVDNEQFF. CDR3 nucleotide sequence: TGTGCCAGCAGTTTACCCCGTGGACTAGCGGGAGTCGACAATGAGCAGTTCTTC.

V gene TRBV11-3 combines with J gene TRBJ2-5; 10 nucleotides agree with TRBD2. The ends lost 0 bases at V and 5 bases at J; junction bases unmatched: 15. The germline V gene encodes CDR1 SGHNT and CDR2 YENEEA. There are 19 residues in the CDR3. CDR3 loop: CASSLDLKLAGTNGETQYF. Written as DNA, the CDR3 is TGTGCCAGCAGCTTAGATCTAAAACTAGCGGGAACCAATGGGGAGACCCAGTACTTC.

The chain uses TRBV7-6 and TRBJ2-1; 8 bases match TRBD2. The CDR3 spans 16 residues. The trim removed 4 bases at V and 6 bases at J, leaving 11 bases unmatched. CDR1 is SGHVS and CDR2 is FNYEAQ in the germline V gene. For the CDR3, the DNA is TGTGCCAGCAGCTCTTTAGCGGGACCTTTGGCCAATGAGCAGTTCTTC. This translates into CASSSLAGPLANEQFF.

J is TRBJ2-5 and V is TRBV28; TRBD1 agrees at 10 bases. V trimming: 3 bases; J trimming: 11 bases; junction bases outside the gene matches: 9. Germline-derived CDR1 and CDR2 are MDHEN and SYDVKM. The CDR3 length is 14 residues. For the CDR3, the DNA is TGTGCCAGCAGTTTTGACAGGGGGCGGTTAGAGCAGTACTTC. Its protein product is CASSFDRGRLEQYF.

This chain links TRBV18 with TRBJ1-1, with D perhaps matching TRBD1 (5 bases). Looked up from germline, CDR1 is KGHSH and CDR2 is LQKENI. The CDR3 spans 13 residues. V shed 2 bases and J shed 6 bases, with 10 bases lying between them. CDR3 in DNA: TGTGCCAGCTCACCAGACCGGGGGGCTGAAGCTTTCTTT. Its protein product is CASSPDRGAEAFF.

This clone occurred a few times. The chain carries TRBV4-1 and TRBJ2-1; D remains ambiguous. The CDR3 is 16 amino acids. Per germline, CDR1 MGHRA and CDR2 YSYEKL. V lost 1 base to trimming and J lost 0 bases, with 10 bases between them. Written as DNA, the CDR3 is TGCGCCAGCAGCCAAGGAGGCCAGAGCTCCTACAATGAGCAGTTCTTC. Its protein product is CASSQGGQSSYNEQFF.

The V and J genes are TRBV6-5 and TRBJ1-1; D remains unclear. V lost 5 bases to trimming and J lost 1 base, with 11 bases between them. CDR3 length equals 14 residues. The germline gives CDR1 MNHEY, CDR2 SVGAGI. CDR3 DNA: TGTGCCAGCAGTCCCCTGGGGAGGAACACTGAAGCTTTCTTT. Translated: CASSPLGRNTEAFF.

This clone was found a few times. The chain uses TRBV9 and TRBJ1-4; the match to TRBD1 covers 7 bases. Germline values: CDR1 SGDLS, CDR2 YYNGEE. Unmatched junction bases numbered 5, after V lost 3 bases and J lost 6 bases. The CDR3 contains 14 residues. In DNA, the CDR3 is TGTGCCAGCAGCGGGCCGGGACAGCATGAAAAACTGTTTTTT. Its protein product is CASSGPGQHEKLFF.

V and J are TRBV30 and TRBJ1-2; D is unclear. Germline V gives CDR1 GTSNPN, CDR2 SVGIG (reference sequence). The CDR3 contains 14 residues. V was pared by 0 bases and J by 9 bases, with 17 bases between. CDR3 sequence: CAWSVLVRPESYTF. The CDR3 DNA is TGTGCCTGGAGTGTACTAGTCAGGCCCGAGAGCTACACCTTC.

This clone was detected only a few times. The gene calls are TRBV4-3 and TRBJ1-5; tentatively, D is TRBD1 (5 bases). V shed 3 bases and J shed 3 bases, with 9 bases lying between them. This CDR3 spans 14 amino acids. In germline, CDR1 is LGHNA, CDR2 YSLEER. The CDR3 spells CASSQGRDNQPQHF. The CDR3 region has the DNA TGCGCCAGCAGCCAGGGCAGGGACAATCAGCCCCAGCATTTT.

The chain uses TRBV25-1 and TRBJ2-1; no clear D. CDR1 and CDR2 from the germline V gene are MGHDK and SYGVNS. V lost 8 bases and J lost 7, with 12 bases in between. The CDR3 extends over 12 amino acids. CDR3 residues: CASEVGRNEQFF. The CDR3 DNA is TGTGCCAGCGAGGTCGGAAGGAATGAGCAGTTCTTC.

The chain couples TRBV27 to TRBJ2-1; 15 nucleotides align to TRBD2. Germline trimming cut 3 bases from V and 8 bases from J; bases unmatched to any gene: 5. Germline V CDR1 and CDR2: MNHEY, SMNVEV (reference sequence). CDR3 length: 16 amino acids. The CDR3 loop reads CASSFVGLAGGDEQFF. Here the CDR3 DNA reads TGTGCCAGCAGTTTTGTAGGACTAGCGGGAGGGGATGAGCAGTTCTTC.

The chain employs TRBV2 and TRBJ2-5, with 7 nucleotides matching TRBD2. Germline V lookup: CDR1 SNHLY, CDR2 FYNNEI. The CDR3 is made up of 12 amino acids. Trimming at V came to 8 bases and at J to 5 bases, leaving 5 bases not matched to a gene. CDR3 bases: TGTGCCAGCCGGGGAGGGCTGGAGACCCAGTACTTC. This gives the protein CASRGGLETQYF.

This clone has a handful of counts. V is TRBV6-1 and J is TRBJ2-1; 11 bases map to TRBD2. The CDR3 covers 16 residues. Germline V lookup: CDR1 MNHNS, CDR2 SASEGT. The V gene end was trimmed by 4 bases and the J gene end by 3 bases; junction bases not matched to a gene: 5. CDR3 DNA sequence: TGTGCCAGCAGTGCTCAAGGGACTAGCGGCTACAATGAGCAGTTCTTC. This codes for CASSAQGTSGYNEQFF.

CDR3 in amino acids: CASSLESGSYTAETQYF. The CDR3 nucleotides are TGTGCCAGCAGCTTAGAATCAGGCAGCTACACAGCAGAGACCCAGTACTTC. V gene TRBV7-9 combines with J gene TRBJ2-5, with no clear D. The length of the CDR3 is 17 residues. Per germline, CDR1 SEHNR and CDR2 FQNEAQ (reference sequence). V was pared by 1 base and J by 4 bases, with 19 bases between.